The clone carrying this TCR beta chain was detected only once. Germline loops: CDR1 PRHDT, CDR2 FYEKMQ (reference sequence). This CDR3 contains 14 residues. The ends lost 5 bases at V and 7 bases at J; junction bases unmatched: 4. Clones were sequenced by immunoSEQ multiplex PCR, and TCRdb holds only the in-frame ones, with some missing. There are about 150,000 clones in the sample; 85% to 90% occur only once, and around 2% lies in the top ten. This sample is part of a study of blood T cell repertoires in COVID-19. The clonotype originates from a man aged 50 to 60 who had recovered from COVID-19. The chain combines TRBV13 with TRBJ1-6; TRBD1 matches at 8 bases. Sequencing was done on a sample of peripheral blood. Written as DNA, the CDR3 is TGTGCCAGCAGCCCAAGACAGGGGAATTCACCCCTCCACTTT. Protein: CASSPRQGNSPLHF.